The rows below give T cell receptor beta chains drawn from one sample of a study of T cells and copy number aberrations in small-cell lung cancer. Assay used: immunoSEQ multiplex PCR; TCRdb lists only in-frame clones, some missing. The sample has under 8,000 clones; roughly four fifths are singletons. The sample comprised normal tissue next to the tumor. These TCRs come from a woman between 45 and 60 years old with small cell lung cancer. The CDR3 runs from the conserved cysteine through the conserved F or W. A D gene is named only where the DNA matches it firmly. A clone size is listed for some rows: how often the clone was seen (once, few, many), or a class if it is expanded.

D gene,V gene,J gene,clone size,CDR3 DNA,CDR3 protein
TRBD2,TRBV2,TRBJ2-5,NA,TGTGCCAGCAGTGGGGGACTAGCGGGAGTTGGAGAGACCCAGTACTTC,CASSGGLAGVGETQYF
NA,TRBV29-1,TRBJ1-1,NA,TGCAGCGTTGATGTGGGGATCACTGAAGCTTTCTTT,CSVDVGITEAFF
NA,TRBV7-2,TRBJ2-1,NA,TGTGCCAGCAGCTCGATAGCGGTCAGCGAGCAGTTCTTC,CASSSIAVSEQFF
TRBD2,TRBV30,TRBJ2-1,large,TGTGCTCGGGCCCCTAGCGGGAGTCTGTCCTACAATGAGCAGTTCTTC,CARAPSGSLSYNEQFF
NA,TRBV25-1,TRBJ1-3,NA,TGTGCCAGCAGTGGAATAAACACCATATATTTT,CASSGINTIYF
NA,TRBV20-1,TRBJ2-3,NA,TGCAGTGCTAGACGCACAGATACGCAGTATTTT,CSARRTDTQYF
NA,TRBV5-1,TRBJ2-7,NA,TGCGCCAGCAGCTTGGCCGGGGGTCGTTACGAGCAGTACTTC,CASSLAGGRYEQYF
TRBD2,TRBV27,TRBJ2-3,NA,TGTGCCAGCAGTTTGAATGCGGGAGGGCCTAATACGCAGTATTTT,CASSLNAGGPNTQYF
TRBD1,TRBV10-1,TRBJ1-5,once,TGCGCCAGCAGTGTCCTAGGCGACAGGGGCAATCAGCCCCAGCATTTT,CASSVLGDRGNQPQHF
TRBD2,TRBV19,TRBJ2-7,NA,TGTGCCAGTAGTCCTCGGACTAGGGGAGGCGAGCAGTACTTC,CASSPRTRGGEQYF
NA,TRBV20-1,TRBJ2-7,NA,TGCAGTGCTAGGAAGGACGAGCAGTACTTC,CSARKDEQYF
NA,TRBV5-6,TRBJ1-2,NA,TGTGCCAGCAGCTTGGGGGGAGTCGGCTATGGCTACACCTTC,CASSLGGVGYGYTF
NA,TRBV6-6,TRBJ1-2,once,TGTGCCACCTCGCCCGGACAGACAACCTTCTATGGCTACACCTTC,CATSPGQTTFYGYTF
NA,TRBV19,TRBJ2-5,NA,TGTGCCAGTAGTATCTCGGGCCCTCAAGAGACCCAGTACTTC,CASSISGPQETQYF
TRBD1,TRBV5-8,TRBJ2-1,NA,TGTGCCAGCAGCGGGGGACAGTCCCACAATGAGCAGTTCTTC,CASSGGQSHNEQFF
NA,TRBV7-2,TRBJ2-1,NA,TGTGCCAGCAGGGAGGGCCGCCCGGAGGAGCAGTTCTTC,CASREGRPEEQFF
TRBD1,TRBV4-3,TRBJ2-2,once,TGCGCCAGCAGCTTCCGACAGGGTAATCCCGGGGAGCTGTTTTTT,CASSFRQGNPGELFF
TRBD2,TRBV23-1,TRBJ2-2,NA,TGCGCCAGCAGGACACAGGGACCCCTTAGCGGGAGTAACGCGAACACCGGGGAGCTGTTTTTT,CASRTQGPLSGSNANTGELFF